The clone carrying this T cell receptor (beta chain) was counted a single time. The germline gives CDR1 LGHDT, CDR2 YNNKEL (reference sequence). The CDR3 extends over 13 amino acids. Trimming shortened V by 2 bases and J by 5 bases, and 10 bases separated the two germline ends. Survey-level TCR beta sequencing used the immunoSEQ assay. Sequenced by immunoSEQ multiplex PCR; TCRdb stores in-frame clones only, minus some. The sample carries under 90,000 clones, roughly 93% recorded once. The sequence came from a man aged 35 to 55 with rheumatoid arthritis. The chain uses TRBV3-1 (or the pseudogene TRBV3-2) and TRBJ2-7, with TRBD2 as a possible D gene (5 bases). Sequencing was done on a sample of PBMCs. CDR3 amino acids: CASSQPGSHEQYF. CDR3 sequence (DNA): TGTGCCAGCAGCCAACCTGGGAGCCACGAGCAGTACTTC.